Detailed here is one T cell receptor (beta chain). The sample originates from a study of blood T cell repertoires in COVID-19. The V gene end was trimmed by 4 bases and the J gene end by 4 bases; junction bases not matched to a gene: 11. In germline, CDR1 is LNHDA, CDR2 SQIVND (reference sequence). There are 16 residues in the CDR3. Profiled with immunoSEQ multiplex PCR; TCRdb holds only in-frame clones, not every one. The top ten hold roughly 2.5% of the sample, which has tens of thousands of clones, 80% to 90% seen once. This rearrangement joins TRBV19 to TRBJ1-1; 8 positions match TRBD1. The TCR sequence derives from a man aged 50 to 59 with COVID-19, enrolled during active disease. Sequences were obtained from peripheral blood. CDR3 loop: CASSKGTGQGGTEAFF. DNA of the CDR3: TGTGCCAGTAGTAAGGGGACAGGCCAAGGGGGCACTGAAGCTTTCTTT.